These 3 T cell receptor beta chains were all obtained from the same sample, sequenced in a study of brain T cells in children with intractable seizures. As for time point: blood from clinic visit 5 months post-surgery; TSC patient then seizure free. Assay used: immunoSEQ multiplex PCR; TCRdb lists only in-frame clones, some missing. The sample gives hundreds of thousands of clones, about 93% of which show up once; 5.7% is in the top ten. Sample: peripheral blood, taken approximately 5 months after surgery. The receptors originated from a boy younger than two with tuberous sclerosis and intractable seizures.

The V gene is TRBV28, the J gene TRBJ2-1; TRBD2 matches at 12 bases. The V gene end was trimmed by 4 bases and the J gene end by 3 bases; junction bases not matched to a gene: 4. The germline CDR1 and CDR2 sequences are MDHEN and SYDVKM. This CDR3 region has 16 residues. CDR3 region: CASSSQLAGGYNEQFF. CDR3 DNA sequence: TGTGCCAGCAGTTCCCAACTAGCGGGGGGCTACAATGAGCAGTTCTTC.

The V and J genes are TRBV19 and TRBJ1-6; TRBD1 aligns across 7 bases. Germline-derived CDR1 and CDR2 are LNHDA and SQIVND (reference sequence). Trimming cost V 4 bases and J 7 bases; bases outside gene matches: 13. This CDR3 contains 17 residues. For the CDR3, the DNA is TGTGCCAGTAGTAAAGGGGGCCCGGGACACATCAATTCACCCCTCCACTTT. This encodes CASSKGGPGHINSPLHF.

V usage is TRBV25-1 and J usage is TRBJ2-1; 8 bases agree with TRBD2. The CDR3 is 10 amino acids. The V and J ends lost 6 bases and 14 bases, in that order; junction bases with no gene match: 3. CDR1 is MGHDK and CDR2 is SYGVNS in the germline V gene. CDR3 amino acids: CASRAGEEFF. In DNA form, the CDR3 reads TGTGCCAGCAGAGCGGGAGAAGAGTTCTTC.